The text below deals with one T cell receptor beta chain. The CDR3 is 14 residues long. Trimming removed 10 bases from V and 6 bases from J; junction bases left unmatched: 11. Germline V CDR1 and CDR2: SGHNT, YYREEE (reference sequence). Resolution of symptoms, clearance, or two negative PCRs was present in recovered Cohort 3 donors. Libraries were prepared by immunoSEQ multiplex PCR; TCRdb keeps only in-frame clonotypes and omits some of them. The sample records hundreds of thousands of clones, over 75% being singletons. The sample belongs to a study of blood T cell repertoires in COVID-19. About the study: Specimens from acute and convalescent COVID-19 originated in the United States, Italy and Spain. T cells, B-cell-depleted T cells, or PBMCs supplied cDNA or gDNA.

This sequence was found in a middle-aged man who had recovered from COVID-19. Input material: PBMCs or T cells enriched from blood (not recorded which). This rearrangement joins TRBV5-4 to TRBJ2-2; the match to TRBD2 covers 8 bases. CDR3 bases: TGTGCCGGACATAGCGGGACGAGTTCCGGGGAGCTGTTTTTT. This codes for CAGHSGTSSGELFF.